This T cell receptor beta chain was sequenced in a study of Tregs in tolerant kidney transplant recipients. Across the whole study: Mixed chimerism was transient after nonmyeloablative marrow transplants from related graft donors.

Study-level points and caveats: Activated donor B cell expansion appeared to reveal the most relevant donor-specific TCRbeta repertoire. The small number of patients limits these findings pending further validation. Biological reproducibility was not directly addressed in this study.

As regards this clone: Its matching antigen is unknown.

The J segment lost 5 bases and the V segment lost 2 bases, leaving 17 bases of the junction unmatched. The germline V gene encodes CDR1 SNHLY and CDR2 FYNNEI. The CDR3 consists of 19 residues. Libraries were prepared by immunoSEQ multiplex PCR; TCRdb keeps only in-frame clonotypes and omits some of them. The sample holds about 15,000 clones, 45% to 55% seen once. FACS sorting followed a roughly 6-day coculture of CFSE-labeled recipient PBMCs with irradiated graft donor PBMCs. The sequencing here drew on CD4+ T cells from blood cultured with allogeneic cells, taken before the transplant. The genes are TRBV2 and TRBJ2-3; TRBD2 matches at 9 bases. This TCR was sampled from a human patient who received a combined kidney and bone marrow transplant. CDR3 sequence reads: CASSEILGWRGGQEDTQYF. DNA for the CDR3: TGTGCCAGCAGTGAAATTCTCGGTTGGCGGGGGGGCCAGGAAGATACGCAGTATTTT. Together with reference TRBV2 and TRBJ2-3, the CDR3 gives the full variable domain: EPEVTQTPSHQVTQMGQEVILRCVPISNHLYFYWYRQILGQKVEFLVSFYNNEISEKSEIFDDQFSVERPDGSNFTLKIRSTKLEDSAMYFCASSEILGWRGGQEDTQYFGPGTRLTVL.